This T cell receptor beta chain stems from a study of T cell repertoires in cytomegalovirus infection. Study overall: CMV infection together with matching HLA type was indicated by public TCR beta signatures. Study-level points and caveats: Totalled public TCR beta family frequency picked out people who carried CMV plus the relevant HLA. Across the ex vivo response, the dominant clonotypes were HLA-C-restricted CMV-specific TCR beta clonotypes.

Only a few counts were recorded for this clonotype. What it binds is not known. One entry per CDR3 protein, called by TCRdb with MiXCR from the reads. The data hold hundreds of thousands of distinct CDR3 sequences, with about 24% observed a single time. The sequencing sample was made of CD8+ T cells from PBMCs. The TCR comes from a human donor in good health (CMV status not recorded). Some clones in this sample may be carry-over from other donors' samples.

The CDR3 DNA is TGTGCCAGCAGCTTAGCGCGGGGTAGCGGGGGGCCTCACCCCTACAATGAGCAGTTCTTC. Translating gives CASSLARGSGGPHPYNEQFF. The V gene is TRBV7-9, the J gene TRBJ2-1; 10 positions match TRBD2. The V and J ends lost 0 bases and 2 bases, in that order; junction bases with no gene match: 13. The germline V gene has CDR1 SEHNR and CDR2 FQNEAQ (reference sequence). The CDR3 is 20 residues long.